These T cell receptor beta chains were read from a single sample in a study of cytomegalovirus exposure and HLA in healthy donors. Data came from immunoSEQ multiplex PCR; TCRdb stores just in-frame clones and leaves some out. The sample records over 100,000 clones, around 64% being singletons. Sequencing used PBMCs. The receptors were sampled from a man aged 30 to 39 in good health and CMV-seropositive. The CDR3 runs from the conserved cysteine through the conserved F or W. A D gene is named only where the DNA matches it firmly. Clone size is not always given. Where it is, it says once, few, many or a class for expanded clones.

V gene	J gene	clone size	D gene	CDR3 protein	CDR3 DNA
TRBV7-6	TRBJ2-1	-	-	CASSLDRIGQFF	TGTGCCAGCAGCTTAGATCGTATCGGGCAGTTCTTC
TRBV7-2	TRBJ2-5	-	TRBD2	CASSLLAGGYQETQYF	TGTGCCAGCAGCTTGTTAGCGGGAGGGTACCAAGAGACCCAGTACTTC
TRBV11-2	TRBJ2-5	-	TRBD2	CASSHTPAGELRTQYF	TGTGCCAGCAGCCACACCCCCGCGGGGGAGTTAAGGACCCAGTACTTC
TRBV6-1	TRBJ1-5	few	-	CASGQNQPQHF	TGTGCCAGCGGTCAGAATCAGCCCCAGCATTTT
TRBV9	TRBJ2-2	few	TRBD2	CASSVSGRAGTGELFF	TGTGCCAGCAGCGTATCCGGGAGGGCCGGCACCGGGGAGCTGTTTTTT
TRBV25-1	TRBJ1-5	few	TRBD1	CASSDTGGNQPQHF	TGTGCCAGCAGTGATACAGGGGGCAATCAGCCCCAGCATTTT
TRBV7-2	TRBJ1-1	few	-	CASSFRAGQANTEAFF	TGTGCCAGCAGCTTCCGGGCGGGCCAGGCTAACACTGAAGCTTTCTTT
TRBV27	TRBJ2-2	-	TRBD1	CASRGTVVGGGELFF	TGTGCCAGCAGAGGGACAGTGGTTGGAGGCGGGGAGCTGTTTTTT
TRBV28	TRBJ2-7	-	TRBD1	CASSGAGAGQGGEQYF	TGTGCCAGCAGTGGGGCGGGGGCGGGACAGGGAGGCGAGCAGTACTTC
TRBV11-2	TRBJ2-3	-	-	CASSLGVSGESDTQYF	TGTGCCAGCAGCTTAGGTGTTTCGGGAGAGTCAGATACGCAGTATTTT
TRBV6-6	TRBJ1-2	-	-	CASSYGGGGDGYTF	TGTGCCAGCAGTTACGGAGGCGGGGGGGATGGCTACACCTTC
TRBV15	TRBJ2-7	-	TRBD1	CATSGGTGVNYEQYF	TGTGCCACCAGCGGCGGGACAGGGGTTAACTACGAGCAGTACTTC
TRBV27	TRBJ2-2	-	TRBD1	CASSPRTGGGTGELFF	TGTGCCAGCAGTCCCCGGACAGGGGGGGGGACCGGGGAGCTGTTTTTT
TRBV4-3	TRBJ1-2	few	-	CASSQGVRAGGYTF	TGCGCCAGCAGCCAAGGCGTCAGGGCTGGTGGCTACACCTTC
TRBV27	TRBJ2-1	-	TRBD1	CASSLGTGVYNEQFF	TGTGCCAGCAGTTTGGGGACAGGGGTTTACAATGAGCAGTTCTTC
TRBV27	TRBJ1-1	-	-	CASSPTGGDTEAFF	TGTGCCAGCTCACCAACCGGGGGAGACACTGAAGCTTTCTTT
TRBV9	TRBJ2-2	-	TRBD2	CASTGGLAGELGGAGELFF	TGTGCCAGCACCGGAGGACTAGCGGGAGAGCTGGGAGGGGCCGGGGAGCTGTTTTTT
TRBV18	TRBJ2-3	once	TRBD2	CASSQRGVSDTQYF	TGTGCCAGCTCGCAGCGGGGGGTCTCAGATACGCAGTATTTT
TRBV7-8	TRBJ1-5	-	-	CASSLDSVSNQPQHF	TGTGCCAGCAGCTTAGATAGCGTTAGCAATCAGCCCCAGCATTTT
TRBV4-1	TRBJ1-1	-	TRBD1	CASSQDGTVNTEAFF	TGCGCCAGCAGCCAAGATGGGACAGTGAACACTGAAGCTTTCTTT
TRBV4-1	TRBJ1-3	-	-	CASSQGEFSGNTIYF	TGCGCCAGCAGCCAAGGGGAGTTCTCTGGAAACACCATATATTTT
TRBV19	TRBJ1-5	-	TRBD1	CASSTPTGQSFNQPQHF	TGTGCCAGTAGTACCCCGACAGGGCAGTCTTTCAATCAGCCCCAGCATTTT
TRBV7-3	TRBJ2-3	few	TRBD1	CASSGTGGTDTQYF	TGTGCCAGCTCGGGGACAGGGGGAACAGATACGCAGTATTTT
TRBV6-1	TRBJ1-1	-	-	CASSEANTNTEAFF	TGTGCCAGCAGTGAAGCCAACACGAACACTGAAGCTTTCTTT
TRBV6-5	TRBJ1-1	once	-	CASSSTGFPTEAFF	TGTGCCAGCAGTTCCACAGGGTTCCCCACTGAAGCTTTCTTT
TRBV7-3	TRBJ2-5	-	-	CATRKGQETQYF	TGTGCCACTAGAAAGGGGCAAGAGACCCAGTACTTC
TRBV18	TRBJ2-1	-	-	CASSPRRGYNEQFF	TGTGCCAGCTCACCAAGGCGGGGTTACAATGAGCAGTTCTTC
TRBV30	TRBJ1-1	many	-	CAWNWGGNTEAFF	TGTGCCTGGAATTGGGGAGGGAACACTGAAGCTTTCTTT
TRBV19	TRBJ2-1	few	TRBD2	CASKREGYNEQFF	TGTGCCAGCAAGCGGGAGGGCTACAATGAGCAGTTCTTC
TRBV14	TRBJ1-2	-	-	CASSQFFSLRDYGYTF	TGTGCCAGCAGCCAATTCTTTTCCCTCAGGGACTATGGCTACACCTTC
TRBV30	TRBJ2-1	-	-	CAWRVTGPEQFF	TGTGCCTGGAGGGTTACAGGGCCTGAGCAGTTCTTC
TRBV6-4	TRBJ2-1	few	-	CASNDGASNEQFF	TGTGCCAGCAATGACGGGGCTAGCAATGAGCAGTTCTTC
TRBV10-3	TRBJ2-2	-	TRBD2	CAISWTAVAGSAGELFF	TGTGCCATCAGCTGGACAGCTGTAGCGGGATCGGCCGGGGAGCTGTTTTTT
TRBV5-6	TRBJ1-4	-	-	CASSPGVVEKLFF	TGTGCCAGCAGCCCAGGGGTTGTTGAAAAACTGTTTTTT
TRBV27	TRBJ2-3	few	TRBD1	CASSLYTGGGVIDTQYF	TGTGCCAGCAGTCTGTATACAGGGGGCGGGGTCATAGATACGCAGTATTTT
TRBV19	TRBJ2-1	-	-	CASSIEAQNNEQFF	TGTGCCAGTAGTATAGAAGCCCAAAACAATGAGCAGTTCTTC
TRBV10-3	TRBJ2-1	-	TRBD1	CAILVDRDNEQFF	TGTGCCATCCTCGTAGACAGGGACAATGAGCAGTTCTTC
TRBV25-1	TRBJ2-6	-	TRBD1	CASRPDRGRGNGANVLTF	TGTGCCAGCAGACCCGACAGGGGGCGGGGGAATGGGGCCAACGTCCTGACTTTC
TRBV5-1	TRBJ1-2	-	-	CASSFSPQAHGYTF	TGCGCCAGCAGCTTTTCTCCCCAGGCGCACGGCTACACCTTC
TRBV2	TRBJ1-3	-	-	CASRPDRLNSGNTIYF	TGTGCCAGCAGACCCGACAGGCTTAACTCTGGAAACACCATATATTTT
TRBV30	TRBJ2-1	-	TRBD2	CAWSVRLAGTYNEQFF	TGTGCCTGGAGTGTGCGGTTAGCGGGAACCTACAATGAGCAGTTCTTC
TRBV9	TRBJ2-3	-	-	CASSVEEEVGQYF	TGTGCCAGCAGCGTAGAGGAGGAAGTGGGGCAGTATTTT
TRBV2	TRBJ1-1	-	-	CASSETYAMNTEAFF	TGTGCCAGCAGTGAAACATACGCCATGAACACTGAAGCTTTCTTT
TRBV6-1	TRBJ2-3	-	-	CASSSLQGADTQYF	TGTGCCAGCAGTTCCCTACAGGGCGCAGATACGCAGTATTTT
TRBV19	TRBJ2-7	-	-	CASSMSGTSREQYF	TGTGCCAGTAGTATGTCCGGCACATCGCGGGAGCAGTACTTC
TRBV6-5	TRBJ2-5	-	-	CASISGVKTQYF	TGTGCCAGCATCTCAGGGGTGAAGACCCAGTACTTC
TRBV5-4	TRBJ1-2	-	TRBD1	CASSQGQRAGYTF	TGTGCCAGCAGCCAGGGACAGCGTGCCGGCTACACCTTC
TRBV5-1	TRBJ2-2	-	-	CASSVPGGTGELFF	TGCGCCAGCAGCGTACCCGGGGGCACCGGGGAGCTGTTTTTT
TRBV27	TRBJ1-2	-	TRBD1	CASRGQGASGYTF	TGTGCCAGCAGGGGACAGGGGGCCAGTGGCTACACCTTC
TRBV2	TRBJ2-1	once	TRBD1	CASHRGQGRNEQFF	TGTGCCAGCCATCGGGGACAGGGGAGAAATGAGCAGTTCTTC
TRBV5-1	TRBJ2-3	-	-	CASSYSSTDTQYF	TGCGCCAGCAGCTACTCTAGCACAGATACGCAGTATTTT